The next 2 T cell receptor beta chains were all read from a single sample in a study of T cell repertoires in cytomegalovirus infection. TCRdb fed the reads into MiXCR, producing one record per CDR3 protein. The table lists 450,000 to 650,000 distinct CDR3 sequences, around a quarter of them singletons. The specimen was PBMCs. These receptors came from a human donor in good health (CMV status not recorded). Some clones in this sample may be carry-over from other donors' samples.

This clonotype was seen a handful of times. The chain's CDR3 is CASSHSLLESYEQYF. Written as DNA, the CDR3 is TGTGCCAGCAGCCACTCCCTCCTAGAATCCTACGAGCAGTACTTC. The chain has TRBV7-8 and TRBJ2-7; no firm D call. CDR1 is SGHVS and CDR2 is FQNEAQ in the germline V gene. Trimming removed 5 bases at V and 1 base at J, with 15 bases between. CDR3 length: 15 residues.

This clonotype was detected only a few times. The CDR3 here is CASSQVRYSNQPQHF. For the CDR3, the DNA is TGTGCCAGCAGCCAAGTGAGGTATAGCAATCAGCCCCAGCATTTT. The chain combines TRBV4-2 with TRBJ1-5; D gene ambiguous. Germline V gives CDR1 LGHNA, CDR2 YNFKEQ. CDR3 length equals 15 residues. The ends were cut back, 1 base at V and 0 bases at J, with 7 bases in the middle.